This T cell receptor (beta chain) was found in a study of sequential checkpoint blockade in melanoma (dated by TCRdb to the late 2010s). A note on the overall study: In a 1:1 randomization, patients received either first-line nivolumab then ipilimumab (arm A) or ipilimumab then nivolumab (arm B). Maintenance nivolumab came after both trial sequences. The paper's findings and limits, for the study overall: The model for predicting response that combines TCR metrics with mutation burden needs to be validated in larger, independent patient cohorts.

Concerning this clone: What antigen it recognizes has not been identified. Base qualities are missing; no much larger clone stands one base away.

Looking up the germline V gene yields CDR1 SGHVS and CDR2 FQNEAQ. Including cysteine and phenylalanine, the CDR3 has 14 amino acids. The kept DNA is CDR3 alone, 42 bases in frame from the first base. Trimming takes 5 bases from V and 1 base from J, and the germline ends sit 11 bases apart. The treatment or condition tag for this specimen amounts to: randomized to nivolumab then ipilimumab (arm A) or the reverse (arm B). None of the trial patients had been given prior DNA-damaging chemotherapy. Thawed PBMCs were sorted on a FACS Aria II flow cytometer to isolate live CD3+CD8+ cells negative for CD19 and CD56. Samples came from patients with melanoma in CheckMate 064, a randomized, open-label phase II trial of sequential checkpoint blockade. Leukapheresis was used to collect peripheral blood mononuclear cells, which were then purified with Ficoll-Paque and frozen in human serum with roughly 10% DMSO. Immediately after sorting, the purity of the sorted blood CD3+CD8+ cells was confirmed to be >98%, and DNA was then extracted.

TCRbeta CDR3 regions were immunosequenced from genomic DNA with the immunoSEQ Assay. Before high-throughput sequencing, genomic DNA was amplified using bias-controlled multiplex PCR. The original methods were these. To quantify the absolute abundance of each unique TCRbeta CDR3 region, the sequences were collapsed and filtered. Clonality was defined as 1 minus Pielou's evenness and was calculated using productive rearrangements only. A previously published method was used to identify clones with significantly greater frequencies in on-treatment samples than in baseline samples. The immuneACCESS repertoire file appears here via TCRdb, limited to in-frame rearrangements. These files lack a portion of the clones; in checked studies, under half of the deficit traces to unresolved V genes, and the cause of the others is not known. For V, J and clone size, that table is used; D and trimming come from the DNA. For this sample there are 30,000 or so clones; approximately 77% appear just once. The top ten constitute more than 15% of the sample.

The TCR comes from a human donor with melanoma. The chain uses TRBV7-8 and TRBJ2-5; a weak D assignment points to TRBD1 (6 bases agree). Sequenced material: CD8+ T cells sorted from blood (inferred from file names), taken from a patient given nivolumab and ipilimumab in sequence. The CDR3 protein sequence reads: CASSPYRAQETQYF. The DNA sequence reads TGTGCCAGCAGCCCCTACAGGGCCCAAGAGACCCAGTACTTC.